These 5 T cell receptor beta chains share one sample of origin, sequenced in a study of cytomegalovirus exposure and HLA in healthy donors. It was with 60 Vbeta and 13 Jbeta primers that the PCR ran. Profiled with immunoSEQ multiplex PCR; TCRdb holds only in-frame clones, not every one. The sample holds about 180,000 clones, 65% to 85% seen once. The sample was PBMCs. These receptors all come from a girl under 18 in good health and CMV-seropositive.

This chain joins TRBV2 and TRBJ2-7, with D possibly TRBD2 on 6 matching bases. Trimming left V 6 bases short and J 3 bases short, with 9 bases between. Per germline, CDR1 SNHLY and CDR2 FYNNEI. The length of the CDR3 is 12 residues. In DNA form, the CDR3 reads TGTGCCAGCAGGAGGGGAGGCTACGAGCAGTACTTC. It translates to CASRRGGYEQYF.

This clone was detected only a few times. The rearrangement joins TRBV29-1 to TRBJ2-2; possible D gene TRBD1, 6 bases. This CDR3 is 11 amino acids long. V lost 6 bases and J 5 bases, leaving 7 bases between the germline ends. The germline V gene has CDR1 SQVTM and CDR2 ANQGSEA. Here the CDR3 DNA reads TGCAGCGTAGGACAGACCGGGGAGCTGTTTTTT. This codes for CSVGQTGELFF.

This chain connects TRBV5-4 to TRBJ1-1, with D possibly matching TRBD1 (5 bases). This CDR3 contains 16 residues. V gave up 1 base and J gave up 0 bases, with 13 bases separating them. Germline V gene sequence: CDR1 SGHNT, CDR2 YYREEE (reference sequence). The CDR3 coding sequence is TGTGCCAGCAGCTTGCGACAGACTCTCATGAACACTGAAGCTTTCTTT. It codes for CASSLRQTLMNTEAFF.

V gene TRBV29-1 combines with J gene TRBJ2-7; possibly TRBD1 for D (6 bases). Germline loops: CDR1 SQVTM, CDR2 ANQGSEA. The V end lost 0 bases, the J end lost 5 bases, and 17 bases lay between the germline ends. The CDR3 length is 15 residues. The CDR3 here is CSVEESATRGNEQYF. In DNA, the CDR3 is TGCAGCGTTGAAGAAAGTGCGACCAGGGGAAACGAGCAGTACTTC.

This rearrangement joins TRBV5-1 to TRBJ1-2; weak D call: TRBD1 (6 bases). The CDR3 is 15 residues long. V was clipped by 0 bases and J by 3 bases, with 12 bases between them. Per the germline V gene, CDR1 is SGHRS and CDR2 is YFSETQ. The CDR3 DNA is TGCGCCAGCAGCTTGGCAGGGGTAACAGACTATGGCTACACCTTC. Translated: CASSLAGVTDYGYTF.